The text below deals with one T cell receptor (beta chain). This entry comes from a study of cytomegalovirus exposure and HLA in healthy donors. PCR primers comprised 60 Vbeta and 13 Jbeta primers. The table came from immunoSEQ multiplex PCR; TCRdb's copy has only in-frame clones and leaves some out. This sample has 150,000 or so clones; about two thirds occur once, and the top ten carry about 10%. Trimming took off 8 bases at V and 0 bases at J, with 11 bases between the two ends. This CDR3 comprises 13 residues. Germline values: CDR1 SNHLY, CDR2 FYNNEI. The chain has TRBV2 and TRBJ2-7; maybe TRBD2 (6 bases). The specimen sequenced was PBMCs. This TCR was recovered from a man aged 25-40 years in good health and CMV-seropositive. The CDR3 DNA follows: TGTGCCAGCTATGGGGGGAGCTCCTACGAGCAGTACTTC. Its protein product is CASYGGSSYEQYF.